The 18 T cell receptor beta chains reported below all come from one sample, sequenced in a study of shared clonotypes between healthy human individuals. The naive CD8 fraction comprised CD45RO-negative cells positively selected for CCR7 and excluded terminally differentiated effector memory CD45RA+ cells. Method: immunoSEQ multiplex PCR; TCRdb's copy keeps in-frame clones and lacks some. The table includes about 2.1 million clones, roughly 93% detected once. Sequenced: naive CD8+ T cells from PBMCs. The receptors were gathered from a man aged 18 to 30 in good health. Some clones in this sample may be carry-over from other donors' samples.

The chain is built from TRBV29-1 and TRBJ2-7; 8 bases are shared with TRBD1. The CDR3 extends over 14 amino acids. Germline CDR1 is SQVTM and CDR2 is ANQGSEA. V was pared by 6 bases and J by 4 bases, with 11 bases of the junction left unmatched. The CDR3 protein is CSVASGTGVYEQYF. CDR3 coding DNA: TGCAGCGTGGCCTCCGGGACAGGAGTGTACGAGCAGTACTTC.

The chain combines TRBV11-3 with TRBJ2-2; either TRBD1 or TRBD2 may fit D (7 bases each). Trimming shortened V by 5 bases and J by 3 bases, and 13 bases separated the two germline ends. Germline V gene data show CDR1 as SGHNT and CDR2 as YENEEA. The CDR3 runs 15 residues. Here the CDR3 DNA reads TGTGCCAGCAGCGCAGGGGGAGGGCACACCGGGGAGCTGTTTTTT. This gives the protein CASSAGGGHTGELFF.

The chain uses TRBV28 and TRBJ1-1, with a tentative D call TRBD1 (6 bases). Trimming removed 6 bases at V and 3 bases at J, with 14 bases between. CDR1 and CDR2 (germline): MDHEN, SYDVKM. The CDR3 consists of 14 residues. CDR3 bases: TGTGCCAGCAGGTTGCGGGGGCCCCACACTGAAGCTTTCTTT. Its translation is CASRLRGPHTEAFF.

This chain links TRBV4-1 with TRBJ2-7; TRBD2 agrees at 7 bases. CDR3 length equals 17 residues. V was pared by 1 base and J by 0 bases, with 9 bases of the junction left unmatched. Germline V CDR1 and CDR2: MGHRA, YSYEKL. CDR3 sequence (DNA): TGCGCCAGCAGCCAAGGGTGGGGACTACGTTTCTCCTACGAGCAGTACTTC. Amino acid sequence: CASSQGWGLRFSYEQYF.

The J gene is TRBJ2-5, the V gene TRBV7-3; D unclear. The V end was cut by 5 bases, the J end by 4 bases, with 17 bases between. The CDR3 is 15 amino acids. Germline values: CDR1 SGHTA, CDR2 FQGTGA. The CDR3 protein is CASSLAGGWGETQYF. CDR3 DNA: TGTGCCAGCAGCCTCGCTGGTGGGTGGGGAGAGACCCAGTACTTC.

The chain is built from TRBV27 and TRBJ2-4; D may be TRBD1 or TRBD2 (5 bases each). The CDR3 is 14 residues long. Germline loops: CDR1 MNHEY, CDR2 SMNVEV (reference sequence). V lost 3 bases to trimming and J lost 7 bases, with 13 bases between them. In nucleotides, the CDR3 is TGTGCCAGCAGTTTGGGACCCCGGCCGAACATTCAGTACTTC. It translates to CASSLGPRPNIQYF.

This clone was detected once. The J gene is TRBJ1-2, the V gene TRBV4-3; a possible D gene is TRBD1 (5 bases). Trimming removed 1 base at V and 4 bases at J, with 16 bases between. CDR1 and CDR2 (germline): LGHNA, YSLEER. There are 16 residues in the CDR3. CDR3 amino acids: CASSQAGWRGSYGYTF. CDR3 in DNA: TGCGCCAGCAGCCAAGCAGGATGGAGGGGAAGCTATGGCTACACCTTC.

V and J are TRBV30 and TRBJ2-7; weak D call: TRBD1 (6 bases). Germline-derived CDR1 and CDR2 are GTSNPN and SVGIG (reference sequence). Trimming pared 0 bases from V and 3 bases from J, leaving 12 bases between. The CDR3 loop spans 14 amino acids. The CDR3 DNA reads as TGTGCCTGGAGTGTGGCAGGGGCCTACTACGAGCAGTACTTC. Translated, it gives CAWSVAGAYYEQYF.

The CDR3 DNA follows: TGTGCCAGCTGCGGCCAGGACAGGGCAGATACGCAGTATTTT. As protein: CASCGQDRADTQYF. The chain links TRBV2 to TRBJ2-3, with 8 bases matching TRBD1. J was trimmed by 4 bases and V by 8 bases; bases with no gene match: 8. The CDR3 loop spans 14 amino acids. Germline CDR1 reads SNHLY; CDR2 reads FYNNEI. The full variable domain, completed using reference TRBV2 and TRBJ2-3, is EPEVTQTPSHQVTQMGQEVILRCVPISNHLYFYWYRQILGQKVEFLVSFYNNEISEKSEIFDDQFSVERPDGSNFTLKIRSTKLEDSAMYFCASCGQDRADTQYFGPGTRLTVL.

This chain joins TRBV7-9 and TRBJ1-1; weak D call: TRBD1 (5 bases). Per germline, CDR1 SEHNR and CDR2 FQNEAQ (reference sequence). This CDR3 spans 12 amino acids. Trimming left V 6 bases short and J 8 bases short, with 13 bases between. The CDR3 is CASSPNRWEAFF. CDR3 sequence (DNA): TGTGCCAGCAGTCCCAACAGGTGGGAAGCTTTCTTT.

The chain couples TRBV7-2 to TRBJ1-3, with TRBD1 matching over 8 bases. The CDR3 runs 14 residues. Losses at the gene ends were 4 bases for V and 8 bases for J; bases not matched to a gene: 7. Germline assignment: CDR1 SGHTA and CDR2 FQGNSA. CDR3 sequence (DNA): TGTGCCAGCAGCTACGACAGGGGCAGTGACACCATATATTTT. Residues: CASSYDRGSDTIYF.

This clone has a single count. V and J are TRBV15 and TRBJ2-7, with D perhaps TRBD1 (6 bases). The CDR3 loop spans 15 amino acids. The V and J ends lost 3 bases and 0 bases respectively, with 12 bases between them. Germline CDR1 and CDR2: LNHNV and YYDKDF (reference sequence). The CDR3 loop is CATSSGPGHSYEQYF. DNA for the CDR3: TGTGCCACCAGCAGCGGACCGGGACACTCCTACGAGCAGTACTTC.

V is TRBV6-4 and J is TRBJ2-2; TRBD1 matches at 11 bases. CDR3 length: 15 residues. Germline V lookup: CDR1 MRHNA, CDR2 SNTAGT. V gave up 2 bases and J gave up 4 bases; unmatched junction bases: 0. The CDR3 is CASSDGTGGTGELFF. CDR3 bases: TGTGCCAGCAGTGACGGGACAGGGGGCACCGGGGAGCTGTTTTTT.

The chain combines TRBV28 with TRBJ2-1, with D possibly called TRBD1 or TRBD2 (5 bases each). The V end lost 5 bases, the J end lost 0 bases, and 17 bases lay between the germline ends. The germline V gene encodes CDR1 MDHEN and CDR2 SYDVKM. The CDR3 covers 17 residues. In DNA, the CDR3 is TGTGCCAGCAGTCACCCGAGTGAGGGGAGCTCCTACAATGAGCAGTTCTTC. Amino acid sequence: CASSHPSEGSSYNEQFF.

The V and J genes are TRBV7-9 and TRBJ2-1; D is possibly TRBD2 (6 bases). Germline V lookup: CDR1 SEHNR, CDR2 FQNEAQ (reference sequence). V was clipped by 0 bases and J by 7 bases, with 13 bases between them. The CDR3 covers 15 residues. DNA of the CDR3: TGTGCCAGCAGCTTAGCGCGGGCGGGGTGGAATGAGCAGTTCTTC. This codes for CASSLARAGWNEQFF.

The chain joins TRBV10-1 to TRBJ2-2; no definite D call. V lost 4 bases to trimming and J lost 4 bases, with 10 bases between them. The CDR3 runs 14 residues. Germline V gene sequence: CDR1 WNHNN, CDR2 SYGVQD (reference sequence). CDR3 bases: TGCGCCAGCAGTGCCCTGATCCCCACCGGGGAGCTGTTTTTT. Translating gives CASSALIPTGELFF.

The genes are TRBV7-8 and TRBJ2-2, with 12 positions matching TRBD2. Germline-derived CDR1 and CDR2 are SGHVS and FQNEAQ. The V and J ends lost 6 bases and 7 bases, in that order; junction bases with no gene match: 9. The CDR3 spans 16 residues. The CDR3 loop is CASSFRTSGKGGELFF. The CDR3 DNA sequence: TGTGCCAGCAGTTTTAGGACTAGCGGGAAGGGCGGGGAGCTGTTTTTT.

The chain couples TRBV10-3 to TRBJ2-7; D perhaps matches TRBD1 (5 bases). Trimming shortened V by 3 bases and J by 4 bases, and 13 bases separated the two germline ends. Germline CDR1 reads ENHRY; CDR2 reads SYGVKD. The CDR3 is 14 amino acids. CDR3 protein: CAISEGASGYEQYF. Here the CDR3 DNA reads TGTGCCATCAGTGAAGGGGCCTCGGGTTACGAGCAGTACTTC.